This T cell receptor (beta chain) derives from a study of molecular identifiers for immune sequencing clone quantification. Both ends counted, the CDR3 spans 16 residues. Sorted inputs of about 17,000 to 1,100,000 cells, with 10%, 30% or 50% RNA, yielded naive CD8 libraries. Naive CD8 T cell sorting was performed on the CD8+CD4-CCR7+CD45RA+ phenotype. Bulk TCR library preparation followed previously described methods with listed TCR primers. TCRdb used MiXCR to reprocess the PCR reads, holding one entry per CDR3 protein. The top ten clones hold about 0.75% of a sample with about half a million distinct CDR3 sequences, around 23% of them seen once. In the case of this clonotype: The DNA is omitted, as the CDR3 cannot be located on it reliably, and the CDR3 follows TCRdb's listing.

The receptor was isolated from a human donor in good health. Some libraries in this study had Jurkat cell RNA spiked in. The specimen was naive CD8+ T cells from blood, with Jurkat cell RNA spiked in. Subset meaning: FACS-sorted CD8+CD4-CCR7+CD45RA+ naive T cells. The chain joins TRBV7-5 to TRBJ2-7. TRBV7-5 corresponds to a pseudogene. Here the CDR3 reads CISVPEARTGTYEQYF.